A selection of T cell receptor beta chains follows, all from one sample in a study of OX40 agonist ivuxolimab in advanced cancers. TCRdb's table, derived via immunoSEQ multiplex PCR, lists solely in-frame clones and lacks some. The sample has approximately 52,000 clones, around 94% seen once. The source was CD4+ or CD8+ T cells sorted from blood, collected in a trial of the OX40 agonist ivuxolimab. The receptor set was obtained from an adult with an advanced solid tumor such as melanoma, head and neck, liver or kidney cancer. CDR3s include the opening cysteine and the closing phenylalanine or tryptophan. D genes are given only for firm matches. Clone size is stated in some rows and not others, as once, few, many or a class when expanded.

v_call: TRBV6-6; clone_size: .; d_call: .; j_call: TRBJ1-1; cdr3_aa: CASTPGGYTEAFF; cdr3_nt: TGTGCCAGCACCCCGGGAGGGTACACTGAAGCTTTCTTT
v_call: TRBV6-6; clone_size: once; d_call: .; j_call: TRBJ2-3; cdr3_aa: CASRGQGTQYF; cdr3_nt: TGTGCCTCCCGGGGGCAGGGTACGCAGTATTTT
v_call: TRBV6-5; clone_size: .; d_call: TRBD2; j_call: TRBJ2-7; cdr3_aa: CASTRGGAPYEQYF; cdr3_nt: TGTGCCAGCACCCGCGGGGGGGCACCCTACGAGCAGTACTTC
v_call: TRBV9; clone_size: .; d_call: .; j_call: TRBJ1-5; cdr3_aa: CASSPSGVSNQPQHF; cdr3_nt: TGTGCCAGCAGCCCTAGCGGGGTTAGCAATCAGCCCCAGCATTTT
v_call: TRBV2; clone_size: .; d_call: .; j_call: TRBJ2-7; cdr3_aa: CASSPGPNSYEQYF; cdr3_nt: TGTGCCAGCAGTCCGGGACCGAACTCCTACGAGCAGTACTTC
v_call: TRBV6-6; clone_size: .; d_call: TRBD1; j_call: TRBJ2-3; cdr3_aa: CASSKDRGTDTQYF; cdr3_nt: TGTGCCAGCTCCAAGGACAGGGGCACAGATACGCAGTATTTT
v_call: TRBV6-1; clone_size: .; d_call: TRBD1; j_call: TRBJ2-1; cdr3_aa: CASKPGQGARYEQFF; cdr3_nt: TGTGCCAGCAAACCGGGACAGGGGGCGCGCTATGAGCAGTTCTTC
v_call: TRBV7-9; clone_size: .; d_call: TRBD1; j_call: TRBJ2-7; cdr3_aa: CASSFPGQGYEQYF; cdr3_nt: TGTGCCAGCAGCTTCCCGGGACAGGGATACGAGCAGTACTTC
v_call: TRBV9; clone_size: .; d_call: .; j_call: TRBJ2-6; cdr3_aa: CASSGTRGANVLTF; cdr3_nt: TGTGCCAGCAGCGGCACTCGAGGGGCCAACGTCCTGACTTTC
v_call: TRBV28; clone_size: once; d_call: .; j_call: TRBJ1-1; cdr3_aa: CASSWRGINWNTEAFF; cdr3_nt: TGTGCCAGCAGTTGGCGGGGTATAAATTGGAACACTGAAGCTTTCTTT
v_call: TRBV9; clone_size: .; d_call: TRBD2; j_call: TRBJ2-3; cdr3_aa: CASSVEAGVVTDTQYF; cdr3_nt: TGTGCCAGCAGCGTAGAAGCGGGAGTGGTGACAGATACGCAGTATTTT
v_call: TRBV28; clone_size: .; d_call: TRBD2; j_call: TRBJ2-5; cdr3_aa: CASSFHGTSSKETQYF; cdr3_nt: TGTGCCAGCAGTTTTCACGGGACTAGTTCAAAAGAGACCCAGTACTTC
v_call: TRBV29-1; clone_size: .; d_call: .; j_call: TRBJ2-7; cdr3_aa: CSVEKKGWGEPGYEQYF; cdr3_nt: TGCAGCGTTGAGAAAAAGGGCTGGGGAGAGCCGGGCTACGAGCAGTACTTC
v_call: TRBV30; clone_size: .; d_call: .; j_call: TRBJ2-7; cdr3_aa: CAWSVWGTSYEQYF; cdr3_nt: TGTGCCTGGAGTGTATGGGGGACCTCTTACGAGCAGTACTTC
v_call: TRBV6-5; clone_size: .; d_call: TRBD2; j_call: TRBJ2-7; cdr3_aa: CASSYSGGPGEQYF; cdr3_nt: TGTGCCAGCAGTTATTCGGGAGGGCCAGGCGAGCAGTACTTC
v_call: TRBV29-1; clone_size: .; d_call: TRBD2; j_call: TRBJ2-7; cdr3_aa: CSVEGLAGGSYEQYF; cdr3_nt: TGCAGCGTTGAAGGGCTAGCGGGAGGGTCCTACGAGCAGTACTTC
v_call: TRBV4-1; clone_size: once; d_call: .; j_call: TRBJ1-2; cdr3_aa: CASRGSGQTAANYGYTF; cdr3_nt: TGCGCCAGCAGGGGTAGTGGTCAGACAGCGGCTAACTATGGCTACACCTTC
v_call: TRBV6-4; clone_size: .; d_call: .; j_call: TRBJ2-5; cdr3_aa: CASSAGRGTQYF; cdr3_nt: TGTGCCAGCAGTGCCGGTCGAGGGACCCAGTACTTC
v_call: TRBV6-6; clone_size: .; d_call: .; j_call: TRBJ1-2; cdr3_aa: CASTLSGGYGYTF; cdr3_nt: TGTGCCAGCACGTTGTCGGGGGGCTATGGCTACACCTTC
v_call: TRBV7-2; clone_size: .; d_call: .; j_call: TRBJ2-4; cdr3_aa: CASSFGGAGRGKNIQYF; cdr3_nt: TGTGCCAGCAGCTTTGGTGGAGCGGGTCGGGGCAAAAACATTCAGTACTTC
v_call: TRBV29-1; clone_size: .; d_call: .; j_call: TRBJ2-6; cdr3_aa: CSVGVGSGPGANVLTF; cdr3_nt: TGCAGCGTTGGAGTAGGGTCAGGGCCCGGGGCCAACGTCCTGACTTTC
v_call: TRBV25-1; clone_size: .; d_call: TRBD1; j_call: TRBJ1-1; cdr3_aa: CASSGGPGQGVRNTEAFF; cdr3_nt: TGTGCCAGCAGTGGGGGGCCGGGACAGGGGGTCCGCAACACTGAAGCTTTCTTT
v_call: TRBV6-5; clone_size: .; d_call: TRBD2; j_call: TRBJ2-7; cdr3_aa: CASTPGTSGIYEQYF; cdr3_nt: TGTGCCAGCACCCCCGGGACTAGCGGAATCTACGAGCAGTACTTC
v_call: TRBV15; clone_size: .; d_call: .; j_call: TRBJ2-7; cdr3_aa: CATSGVGVPGTAFSYEQYF; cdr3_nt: TGTGCCACCAGCGGAGTGGGGGTCCCCGGGACTGCCTTCTCCTACGAGCAGTACTTC
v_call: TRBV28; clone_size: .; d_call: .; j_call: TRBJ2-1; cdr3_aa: CASRLLSSYNEQFF; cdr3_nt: TGTGCCAGCAGGCTCCTGAGCTCCTACAATGAGCAGTTCTTC
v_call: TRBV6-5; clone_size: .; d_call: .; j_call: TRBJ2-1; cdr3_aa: CASRQGTYNEQFF; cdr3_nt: TGTGCCAGCAGGCAGGGGACCTACAATGAGCAGTTCTTC
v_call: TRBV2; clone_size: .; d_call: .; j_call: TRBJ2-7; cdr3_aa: CASSGTTSYEQYF; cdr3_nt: TGTGCCAGCAGTGGAACAACCTCCTACGAGCAGTACTTC
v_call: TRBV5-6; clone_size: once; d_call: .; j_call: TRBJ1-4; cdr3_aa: CASSLRQNEKLFF; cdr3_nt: TGTGCCAGCAGCTTGAGACAGAATGAAAAACTGTTTTTT
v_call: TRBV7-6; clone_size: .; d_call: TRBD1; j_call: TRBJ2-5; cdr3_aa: CASSLVGTEKETQYF; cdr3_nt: TGTGCCAGCAGCTTAGTTGGGACAGAAAAAGAGACCCAGTACTTC
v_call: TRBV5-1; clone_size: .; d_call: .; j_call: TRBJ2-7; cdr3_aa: CASSLGNTGRDEQYF; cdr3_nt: TGCGCCAGCAGCTTGGGGAACACGGGACGGGACGAGCAGTACTTC
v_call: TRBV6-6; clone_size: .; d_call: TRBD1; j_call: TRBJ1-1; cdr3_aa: CASSLGQANTEAFF; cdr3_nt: TGTGCCAGCAGTTTGGGACAGGCGAACACTGAAGCTTTCTTT
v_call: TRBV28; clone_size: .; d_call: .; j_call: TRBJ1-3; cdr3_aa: CASSYNRGSGNTIYF; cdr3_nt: TGTGCCAGCAGTTACAATCGGGGCTCTGGAAACACCATATATTTT
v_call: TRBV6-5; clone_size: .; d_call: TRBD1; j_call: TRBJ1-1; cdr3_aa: CASRRTGVTEAFF; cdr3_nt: TGTGCCAGCAGGAGGACAGGGGTGACTGAAGCTTTCTTT
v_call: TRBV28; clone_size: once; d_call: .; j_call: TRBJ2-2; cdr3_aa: CASSITGTGELFF; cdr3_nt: TGTGCCAGCAGTATAACAGGAACCGGGGAGCTGTTTTTT
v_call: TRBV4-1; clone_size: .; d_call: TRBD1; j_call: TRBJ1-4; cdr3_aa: CASSPGQGGEKLFF; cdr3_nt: TGCGCCAGCAGCCCGGGACAGGGGGGCGAAAAACTGTTTTTT
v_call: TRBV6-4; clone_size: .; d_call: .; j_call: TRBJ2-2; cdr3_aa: CASSDSFENTGELFF; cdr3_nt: TGTGCCAGCAGTGACTCTTTCGAGAACACCGGGGAGCTGTTTTTT
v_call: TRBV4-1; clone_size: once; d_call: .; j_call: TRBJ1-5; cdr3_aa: CASSQDLNNQPQHF; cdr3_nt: TGCGCCAGCAGCCAAGATTTGAACAATCAGCCCCAGCATTTT